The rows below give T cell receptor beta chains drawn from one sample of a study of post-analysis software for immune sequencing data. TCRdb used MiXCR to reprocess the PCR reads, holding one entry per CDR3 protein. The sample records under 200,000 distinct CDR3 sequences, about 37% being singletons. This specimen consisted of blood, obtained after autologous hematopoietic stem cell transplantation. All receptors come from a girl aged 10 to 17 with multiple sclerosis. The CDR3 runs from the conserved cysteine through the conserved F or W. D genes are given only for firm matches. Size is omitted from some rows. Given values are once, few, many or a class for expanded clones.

CSARVGTENIQYF,TGCAGTGCTAGAGTGGGGACCGAGAACATTCAGTACTTC,once,TRBV20-1,TRBJ2-4,-
CARRTSGREGREEQYF,TGTGCCAGGAGGACTAGCGGGAGGGAGGGCAGAGAGGAGCAGTACTTC,-,TRBV21-1,TRBJ2-7,-
CASSYGLAGGEQYF,TGTGCCAGCAGTTACGGCCTAGCGGGAGGCGAGCAGTACTTC,-,TRBV6-5,TRBJ2-7,TRBD2
CASGTSGRANEQFF,TGTGCCAGTGGAACTAGCGGGAGAGCCAATGAGCAGTTCTTC,-,TRBV6-2/TRBV6-3,TRBJ2-1,TRBD2
CASSAQVGGYGYTF,TGTGCCAGCAGCGCCCAAGTGGGGGGTTACGGCTACACCTTC,many,TRBV9,TRBJ1-2,-
CASTPSGGPVEQYF,TGTGCCAGCACCCCGTCGGGGGGGCCGGTCGAGCAGTACTTC,few,TRBV12-3/TRBV12-4,TRBJ2-7,TRBD2
CSVTSGVSYEQYF,TGCAGTGTGACTAGCGGCGTCTCCTACGAGCAGTACTTC,few,TRBV20-1,TRBJ2-7,TRBD2
CASTGQGRDQPQHF,TGTGCCAGCACGGGACAGGGGAGGGATCAGCCCCAGCATTTT,few,TRBV12-3/TRBV12-4,TRBJ1-5,TRBD1
CASKAGDNYEQYF,TGTGCCAGCAAGGCGGGTGATAACTACGAGCAGTACTTC,once,TRBV27,TRBJ2-7,-
CASSPESASNYGYTF,TGTGCCAGCAGCCCAGAATCGGCGTCGAACTATGGCTACACCTTC,-,TRBV6-5,TRBJ1-2,-
CSTGTGTGYVHEQYF,TGCAGCACGGGGACCGGGACAGGGTACGTCCACGAGCAGTACTTC,few,TRBV20-1,TRBJ2-7,TRBD1
CSAREDQGRGYTF,TGCAGTGCTAGGGAAGACCAGGGGAGAGGCTACACCTTC,-,TRBV20-1,TRBJ1-2,-
CSARAGGYEQYF,TGCAGTGCTAGAGCAGGGGGCTACGAGCAGTACTTC,-,TRBV20-1,TRBJ2-7,TRBD1
CASSLDRERLEQYF,TGTGCCAGCAGTTTAGACAGGGAGCGCCTCGAGCAGTACTTC,few,TRBV28,TRBJ2-7,TRBD1
CASSSGQIYEQYF,TGTGCCAGCAGTTCGGGACAGATCTACGAGCAGTACTTC,many,TRBV12-3/TRBV12-4,TRBJ2-7,TRBD1
CASSQEGTGTEAFF,TGTGCCAGCAGCCAAGAGGGGACAGGGACCGAAGCTTTCTTT,few,TRBV14,TRBJ1-1,TRBD1
CASSLSGVGEKLFF,TGTGCCAGCAGCCTGAGCGGGGTCGGGGAAAAACTGTTTTTT,-,TRBV7-2,TRBJ1-4,-
CASSLDRRSFGYGYTF,TGCGCCAGCAGCTTGGATCGGCGGAGTTTTGGCTATGGCTACACCTTC,few,TRBV5-1,TRBJ1-2,-
CSARGGAVQETQYF,TGCAGTGCTAGAGGGGGGGCCGTCCAAGAGACCCAGTACTTC,-,TRBV20-1,TRBJ2-5,-
CSARSGSRTDTQYF,TGCAGTGCTAGGTCCGGGAGTAGGACAGATACGCAGTATTTT,few,TRBV20-1,TRBJ2-3,-
CASSYNPLTVEGETQYF,TGTGCCAGCAGTTATAACCCTTTAACGGTCGAAGGGGAGACCCAGTACTTC,-,TRBV6-2/TRBV6-3,TRBJ2-5,-
CSGTAGERTDTQYF,TGCAGTGGCACAGCGGGAGAGCGCACAGATACGCAGTATTTT,-,TRBV20-1,TRBJ2-3,TRBD2
CSVEGDTNTEAFF,TGCAGCGTTGAGGGGGATACCAACACTGAAGCTTTCTTT,-,TRBV29-1,TRBJ1-1,-
CASSRLSGTGGSPLHF,TGTGCCAGCAGCCGACTATCCGGGACAGGGGGTTCACCCCTCCACTTT,few,TRBV7-2,TRBJ1-6,TRBD1
CSAPRLAGGETQYF,TGCAGTGCTCCAAGACTAGCGGGAGGGGAGACCCAGTACTTC,few,TRBV20-1,TRBJ2-5,TRBD2
CASSQESGDYEQYF,TGCGCCAGCAGCCAAGAATCCGGGGACTACGAGCAGTACTTC,-,TRBV4-1,TRBJ2-7,-
CASSQRAGIGNQPQHF,TGTGCCAGCAGCCAAAGGGCAGGGATTGGCAATCAGCCCCAGCATTTT,medium-sized,TRBV5-5,TRBJ1-5,-
CASSLRGTDTQYF,TGTGCCAGCAGTTTACGGGGCACAGATACGCAGTATTTT,many,TRBV12-3/TRBV12-4,TRBJ2-3,-
CASSPRTSGWATETQYF,TGTGCCAGCAGCCCAAGGACTAGCGGGTGGGCCACAGAGACCCAGTACTTC,-,TRBV7-9,TRBJ2-5,TRBD2
CAWSPSAHTF,TGTGCCTGGAGTCCCTCCGCCCACACCTTC,-,TRBV30,TRBJ1-2,-
CASSSRQGRNSPLHF,TGTGCCAGCAGCTCCAGACAGGGAAGGAATTCACCCCTCCACTTT,-,TRBV7-2,TRBJ1-6,TRBD1
CAISALAGKDEQFF,TGTGCCATCAGTGCACTAGCGGGAAAGGATGAGCAGTTCTTC,few,TRBV10-3,TRBJ2-1,TRBD2
CASRTGSTYEQYF,TGTGCCAGCAGAACCGGGAGCACCTACGAGCAGTACTTC,once,TRBV12-3/TRBV12-4,TRBJ2-7,-
CASSLQLAGPSYEQYF,TGTGCCAGCAGTTTACAGTTAGCGGGGCCCTCCTACGAGCAGTACTTC,-,TRBV12-3/TRBV12-4,TRBJ2-7,TRBD2
CASRTLGNPNYGYTF,TGTGCCAGCAGGACCCTCGGGAACCCTAACTATGGCTACACCTTC,few,TRBV27,TRBJ1-2,-
CASSLVSGSSYEQYF,TGTGCCAGCAGCTTAGTGTCAGGTAGCTCCTACGAGCAGTACTTC,few,TRBV7-2,TRBJ2-7,-
CASSPRSGLNEQFF,TGTGCCAGCAGCCCCAGATCGGGGCTCAATGAGCAGTTCTTC,-,TRBV7-8,TRBJ2-1,-